This passage covers 21 T cell receptor beta chains from one sample sequenced in a study. Each CDR3 protein is one row after TCRdb ran MiXCR on the RT-PCR reads. The sample includes around 700,000 distinct CDR3 sequences, 12% to 15% seen only once; the top ten take 3% to 4.5%. The material sequenced was memory CD4+ T cells from blood. All receptors come from a female donor in good health, serving as a healthy control.

The rearrangement uses TRBV10-3 and TRBJ1-2, with TRBD1 as a possible D gene (6 bases). From germline, CDR1 is ENHRY and CDR2 SYGVKD. V was cut by 4 bases and J by 8 bases, with 11 bases left in between. The CDR3 is made up of 12 amino acids. The CDR3 sequence: CAISGGGQGYTF. The CDR3 DNA reads as TGTGCCATCAGTGGGGGGGGCCAAGGCTACACCTTC.

The chain carries TRBV19 and TRBJ2-7; D ambiguous. The V end was cut by 8 bases, the J end by 2 bases, with 16 bases between. Germline loops: CDR1 LNHDA, CDR2 SQIVND (reference sequence). This CDR3 has 14 residues. CDR3 amino acids: CASAPFDTTYEQYF. As DNA, the CDR3 is TGTGCCAGTGCGCCCTTTGACACCACCTACGAGCAGTACTTC.

This clonotype was counted only a few times. The rearrangement uses TRBV6-1 and TRBJ2-3; D is perhaps TRBD1 (6 bases). Germline lookup yields CDR1 MNHNS and CDR2 SASEGT. Trimming cost V 4 bases and J 4 bases, with 18 bases left between them. The CDR3 totals 16 residues. The CDR3 sequence: CASSANTGFSADTQYF. CDR3 DNA sequence: TGTGCCAGCAGTGCGAACACAGGGTTTTCGGCAGATACGCAGTATTTT.

This clonotype came up many times. The rearrangement uses TRBV12-3 or TRBV12-4 and TRBJ2-3, with 11 bases identical to TRBD2. The CDR3 runs to 16 residues. The trim removed 4 bases at V and 3 bases at J, leaving 6 bases unmatched. Here the CDR3 reads CASSSVGLAVTDTQYF. CDR3 coding DNA: TGTGCCAGCAGTTCAGTGGGACTAGCGGTAACAGATACGCAGTATTTT.

This clonotype occurred a few times. J is TRBJ1-4 and V is TRBV20-1; perhaps TRBD1 as D (6 bases). The length of the CDR3 is 13 residues. CDR1 is DFQATT, CDR2 SNEGSKA, per germline (reference sequence). Between the trimmed V and J ends, which lost 1 base and 12 bases, there was a span of 15 bases. The CDR3 loop reads CSARVRGEGELFF. CDR3 in DNA: TGCAGTGCTAGAGTTAGGGGAGAGGGGGAACTGTTTTTT.

The chain is built from TRBV20-1 and TRBJ2-6; D is ambiguous. The CDR3 has 15 residues. V lost 6 bases, J lost 0 bases, and 12 bases lay in between. Looked up from germline, CDR1 is DFQATT and CDR2 is SNEGSKA (reference sequence). The CDR3 sequence is CSANSPSSGANVLTF. The CDR3 nucleotides read TGCAGTGCCAACAGTCCGAGCTCTGGGGCCAACGTCCTGACTTTC.

This clonotype showed up just a few times. The CDR3 here is CASSVGGHQGKLFF. The CDR3 nucleotides are TGTGCCAGCAGCGTAGGGGGCCACCAAGGAAAACTGTTTTTT. The V call is TRBV9, the J call TRBJ1-4; perhaps TRBD1 as D (5 bases). The V gene's germline CDR1 is SGDLS and CDR2 YYNGEE. The CDR3 sequence is 14 residues long. V gave up 0 bases and J gave up 10 bases, with 13 bases separating them.

The V and J genes are TRBV9 and TRBJ2-3; D gene unclear. The length of the CDR3 is 12 residues. V dropped 3 bases and J dropped 4 bases, with 6 bases sitting between them. Germline-derived CDR1 and CDR2 are SGDLS and YYNGEE. The DNA for the CDR3 is TGTGCCAGCAGCGCCCTATCAGATACGCAGTATTTT. Encoded protein: CASSALSDTQYF.

The chain carries TRBV5-1 and TRBJ2-1; D possibly uses TRBD1 or TRBD2 (5 bases each). The CDR3 contains 17 residues. Trimming removed 4 bases at V and 7 bases at J, with 24 bases between. The germline gives CDR1 SGHRS, CDR2 YFSETQ. CDR3 DNA sequence: TGCGCCAGCAGCAAGGCCCAACCCGGGACCGCTACGAATGAGCAGTTCTTC. Its protein product is CASSKAQPGTATNEQFF.

CDR3 loop: CASSQEARGLETQYF. The DNA for the CDR3 is TGCGCCAGCAGCCAAGAGGCCAGGGGGCTAGAGACCCAGTACTTC. J is TRBJ2-5 and V is TRBV4-3; 8 bases match TRBD1. Losses at the gene ends were 0 bases for V and 4 bases for J; bases not matched to a gene: 4. Germline CDR1 is LGHNA and CDR2 is YSLEER. This CDR3 contains 15 residues.

The V and J genes are TRBV28 and TRBJ2-7; D might be TRBD1 (5 bases). The germline V gene encodes CDR1 MDHEN and CDR2 SYDVKM. This CDR3 spans 14 amino acids. The V and J ends lost 3 bases and 0 bases respectively, with 9 bases between them. The CDR3 bases are TGTGCCAGCAGTTTCGGTGGACACTCCTACGAGCAGTACTTC. Its protein product is CASSFGGHSYEQYF.

V and J are TRBV14 and TRBJ1-2, with TRBD1 as a possible D gene (5 bases). With 9 bases removed from V and 8 bases from J, the gap between germline ends came to 22 bases. From germline, CDR1 is SGHDN and CDR2 FVKESK. CDR3 length equals 14 residues. The CDR3 here is CASSRTRGVQGYTF. The CDR3 DNA reads as TGTGCCAGTTCCCGAACAAGAGGGGTCCAGGGCTACACCTTC.

Many counts were recorded for this clonotype. This chain links TRBV12-3 or TRBV12-4 with TRBJ2-7; 11 positions agree with TRBD1. The CDR3 is 15 residues long. The ends lost 5 bases at V and 2 bases at J; junction bases unmatched: 5. The CDR3 DNA reads TGTGCCAGCAGTCCTCCGGGACAGGGGGCCTACGAGCAGTACTTC. The encoded protein is CASSPPGQGAYEQYF.

This clonotype appeared many times. V gene TRBV6-6 combines with J gene TRBJ2-1; D not resolved. This CDR3 spans 16 amino acids. Per the germline V gene, CDR1 is MNHNY and CDR2 is SVGAGI (reference sequence). The V end lost 6 bases, the J end lost 6 bases, and 21 bases lay between the germline ends. CDR3 DNA sequence: TGTGCCAGCAGACTACCCTTTAGGGTGAGAGGCAATGAGCAGTTCTTC. This translates into CASRLPFRVRGNEQFF.

This chain uses TRBV6-6 with TRBJ2-3; 7 positions agree with TRBD2. V lost 2 bases to trimming and J lost 5 bases; unmatched junction nucleotides: 4. In germline, CDR1 is MNHNY, CDR2 SVGAGI (reference sequence). The CDR3 is made up of 14 amino acids. The CDR3 sequence: CASSYQRGLDTQYF. The CDR3, as DNA: TGTGCCAGCAGTTACCAGCGGGGATTAGATACGCAGTATTTT.

This clonotype was counted many times. The chain employs TRBV4-1 and TRBJ1-4, with D possibly TRBD1 on 6 matching bases. The ends were cut back, 5 bases at V and 5 bases at J, with 21 bases in the middle. The CDR3 covers 17 residues. CDR1 and CDR2 from the germline V gene are MGHRA and YSYEKL. In nucleotides, the CDR3 is TGCGCCAGCAGCACAGGGCGGTTTGGGACTGAGAATGAAAAACTGTTTTTT. The encoded protein is CASSTGRFGTENEKLFF.

This clonotype has more than one count but fewer than ten. The chain has TRBV27 and TRBJ2-1, with TRBD1 identical over 10 bases. The CDR3 runs to 17 residues. The junction had 13 bases not matched to a gene; V was cut back by 7 bases and J by 4 bases. Germline CDR1 is MNHEY and CDR2 is SMNVEV (reference sequence). CDR3 in amino acids: CASTTERDRGFYNEQFF. The CDR3 coding sequence is TGTGCCAGCACCACCGAGAGGGACAGGGGCTTTTACAATGAGCAGTTCTTC.

The rearrangement uses TRBV5-1 and TRBJ1-1; no firm D call. Between the trimmed V and J ends, which lost 6 bases and 0 bases, there was a span of 9 bases. CDR3 length equals 13 residues. The germline gives CDR1 SGHRS, CDR2 YFSETQ. CDR3 DNA sequence: TGCGCCAGCAAAAGAACAGTGAACACTGAAGCTTTCTTT. It specifies CASKRTVNTEAFF.

This clonotype was seen repeatedly, ten times or more. The chain couples TRBV7-2 to TRBJ1-5; D possibly corresponds to TRBD1 (5 bases). Germline-derived CDR1 and CDR2 are SGHTA and FQGNSA. V gave up 7 bases and J gave up 7 bases, with 14 bases separating them. This CDR3 region has 13 residues. The CDR3 nucleotides read TGTGCCAGCACGAGTGGGCAGGGACAGCCCCAGCATTTT. It specifies CASTSGQGQPQHF.

This clonotype was recorded a few times. The V gene is TRBV20-1, the J gene TRBJ2-5; D unclear. Trimming pared 6 bases from V and 5 bases from J, leaving 13 bases between. The CDR3 length is 12 residues. The V gene's germline CDR1 is DFQATT and CDR2 SNEGSKA (reference sequence). Here the CDR3 DNA reads TGCAGTGCCCTTTTAGTTGCGGAGACCCAGTACTTC. Its protein is CSALLVAETQYF.

This clonotype was observed many times. The rearrangement uses TRBV20-1 and TRBJ1-1; 9 bases match TRBD1. Germline CDR1 is DFQATT and CDR2 is SNEGSKA (reference sequence). The CDR3 is made up of 16 amino acids. V was clipped by 2 bases and J by 3 bases; unmatched bases: 10. CDR3 sequence: CSARRADRDRDTEAFF. CDR3 DNA: TGCAGTGCTAGACGGGCGGACCGGGACAGGGACACTGAAGCTTTCTTT.